Sequencing of this T cell receptor beta chain was carried out in a study of T-cell memory formation after mild COVID-19. For the study at large: TCR clusters mostly belonged to single donors.

Trimming stripped 0 bases from V and 2 bases from J, with 5 bases between. Germline CDR1 reads KGHSH; CDR2 reads LQKENI. The CDR3 runs 13 residues. This clonotype was picked up a small number of times. Its cognate antigen is unknown. Overall study results and limits: The CD4+ clones that contracted clustered mainly within CM and EM, and the CD8+ clones concentrated in EMRA. While clones contracting from day 15 to 85 were balanced between CD4 and CD8, later expanders leaned CD4+. The study detected some responding clones in pre-infection memory, suggesting cross-reactive memory joined.

In TCRdb, the 5' RACE reads were re-called with MiXCR into one record per CDR3 protein. The table has 110,000 to 150,000 distinct CDR3 sequences, 14% seen once. This rearrangement joins TRBV18 to TRBJ2-7, with unresolved D. Sequencing was performed on PBMCs or a T cell subset sorted from them (not recorded which). This TCR came from an adult woman who had mild COVID-19 (a few samples of this study predate the infection). Cell type and time point are not known. The CDR3 sequence is CASSPPSTYEQYF. CDR3 DNA sequence: TGTGCCAGCTCACCACCGAGTACCTACGAGCAGTACTTC.